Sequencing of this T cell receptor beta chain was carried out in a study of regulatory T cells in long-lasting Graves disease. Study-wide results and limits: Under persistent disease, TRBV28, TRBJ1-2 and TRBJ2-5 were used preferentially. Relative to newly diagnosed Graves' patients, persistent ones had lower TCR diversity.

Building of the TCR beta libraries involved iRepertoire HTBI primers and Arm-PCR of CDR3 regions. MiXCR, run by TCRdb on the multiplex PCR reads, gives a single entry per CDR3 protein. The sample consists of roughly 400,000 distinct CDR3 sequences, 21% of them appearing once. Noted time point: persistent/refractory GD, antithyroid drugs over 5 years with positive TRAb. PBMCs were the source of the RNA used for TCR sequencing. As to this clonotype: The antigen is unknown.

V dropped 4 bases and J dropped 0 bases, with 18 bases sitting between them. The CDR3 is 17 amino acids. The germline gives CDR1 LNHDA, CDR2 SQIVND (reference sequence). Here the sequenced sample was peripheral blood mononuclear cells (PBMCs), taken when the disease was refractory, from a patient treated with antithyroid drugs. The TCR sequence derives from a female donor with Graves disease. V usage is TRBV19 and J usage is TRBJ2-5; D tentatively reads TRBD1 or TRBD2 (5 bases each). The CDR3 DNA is TGTGCCAGTAGTACCCTCGACAGAGAGGGGAACCAAGAGACCCAGTACTTC. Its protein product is CASSTLDREGNQETQYF.